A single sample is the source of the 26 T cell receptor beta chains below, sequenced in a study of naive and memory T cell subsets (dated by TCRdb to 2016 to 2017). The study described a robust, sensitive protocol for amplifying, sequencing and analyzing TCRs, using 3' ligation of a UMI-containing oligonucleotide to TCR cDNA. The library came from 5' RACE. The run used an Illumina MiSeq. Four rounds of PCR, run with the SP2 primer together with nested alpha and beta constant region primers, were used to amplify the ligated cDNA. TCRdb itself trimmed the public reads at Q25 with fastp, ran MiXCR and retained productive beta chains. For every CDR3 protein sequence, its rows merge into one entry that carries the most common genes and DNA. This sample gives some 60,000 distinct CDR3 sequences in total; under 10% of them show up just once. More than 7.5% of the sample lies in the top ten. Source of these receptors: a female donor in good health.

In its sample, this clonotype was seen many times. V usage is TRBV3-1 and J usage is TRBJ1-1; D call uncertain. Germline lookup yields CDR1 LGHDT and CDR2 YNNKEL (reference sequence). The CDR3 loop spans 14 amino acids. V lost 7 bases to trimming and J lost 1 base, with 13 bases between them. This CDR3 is CASMYRSRNTEAFF. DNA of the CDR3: TGTGCCAGCATGTATAGGTCGCGGAACACTGAAGCTTTCTTT.

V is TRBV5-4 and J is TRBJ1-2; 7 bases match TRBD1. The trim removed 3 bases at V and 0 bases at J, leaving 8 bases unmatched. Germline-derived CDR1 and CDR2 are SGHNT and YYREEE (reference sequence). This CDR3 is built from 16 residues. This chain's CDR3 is CASSSARDSSNYGYTF. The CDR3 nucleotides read TGTGCCAGCAGCTCAGCCCGGGACAGTTCTAACTATGGCTACACCTTC.

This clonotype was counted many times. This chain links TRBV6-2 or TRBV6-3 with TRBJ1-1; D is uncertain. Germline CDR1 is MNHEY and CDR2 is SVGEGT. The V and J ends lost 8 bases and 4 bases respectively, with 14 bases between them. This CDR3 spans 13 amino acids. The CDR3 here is CASLRGTATEAFF. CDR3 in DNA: TGTGCCAGCCTTAGAGGTACAGCCACTGAAGCTTTCTTT.

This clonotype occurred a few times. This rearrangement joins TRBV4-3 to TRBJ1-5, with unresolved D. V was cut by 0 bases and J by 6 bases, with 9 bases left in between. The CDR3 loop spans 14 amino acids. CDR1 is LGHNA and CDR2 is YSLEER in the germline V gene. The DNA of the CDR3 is TGCGCCAGCAGCCAAGACACGAGAAGTCAGCCCCAGCATTTT. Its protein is CASSQDTRSQPQHF.

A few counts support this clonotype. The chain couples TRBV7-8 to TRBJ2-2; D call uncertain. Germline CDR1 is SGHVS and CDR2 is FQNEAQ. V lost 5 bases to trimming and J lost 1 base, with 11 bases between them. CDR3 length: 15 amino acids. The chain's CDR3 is CASSEIIGNTGELFF. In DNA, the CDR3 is TGTGCCAGCAGCGAAATCATTGGGAACACCGGGGAGCTGTTTTTT.

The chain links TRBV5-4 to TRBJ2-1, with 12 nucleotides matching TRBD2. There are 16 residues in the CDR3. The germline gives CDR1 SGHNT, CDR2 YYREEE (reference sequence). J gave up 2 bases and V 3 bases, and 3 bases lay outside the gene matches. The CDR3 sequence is CASSSRLAGAYNEQFF. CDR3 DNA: TGTGCCAGCAGCTCGAGACTAGCGGGGGCCTACAATGAGCAGTTCTTC.

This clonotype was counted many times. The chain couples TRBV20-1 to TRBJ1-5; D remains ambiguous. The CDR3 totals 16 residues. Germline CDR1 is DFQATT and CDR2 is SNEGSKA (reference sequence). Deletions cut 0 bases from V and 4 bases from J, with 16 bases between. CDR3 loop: CSARDSQLGANQPQHF. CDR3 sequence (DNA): TGCAGTGCTAGAGATTCCCAATTAGGTGCTAATCAGCCCCAGCATTTT.

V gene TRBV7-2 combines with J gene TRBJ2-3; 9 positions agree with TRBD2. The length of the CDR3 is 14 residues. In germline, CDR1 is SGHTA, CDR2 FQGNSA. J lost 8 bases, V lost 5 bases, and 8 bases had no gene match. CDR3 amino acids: CASSPGTSFGTQYF. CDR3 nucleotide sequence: TGTGCCAGCAGCCCCGGGACTAGCTTCGGTACGCAGTATTTT.

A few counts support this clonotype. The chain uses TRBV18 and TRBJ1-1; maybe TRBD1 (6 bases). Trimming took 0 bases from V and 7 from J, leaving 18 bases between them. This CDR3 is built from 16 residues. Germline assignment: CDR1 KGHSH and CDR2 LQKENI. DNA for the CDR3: TGTGCCAGCTCACCACCGCGGGGGGCGCGTACCGTTGAAGCTTTCTTT. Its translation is CASSPPRGARTVEAFF.

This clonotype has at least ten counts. The CDR3 sequence: CASTPPGTSRNEQFF. The DNA of the CDR3 is TGTGCCAGCACCCCGCCCGGGACTAGCAGAAATGAGCAGTTCTTC. This chain connects TRBV6-5 to TRBJ2-1; 9 nucleotides match TRBD2. V lost 7 bases and J lost 7; bases outside the gene matches: 11. Germline V gene sequence: CDR1 MNHEY, CDR2 SVGAGI. The CDR3 sequence is 15 residues long.

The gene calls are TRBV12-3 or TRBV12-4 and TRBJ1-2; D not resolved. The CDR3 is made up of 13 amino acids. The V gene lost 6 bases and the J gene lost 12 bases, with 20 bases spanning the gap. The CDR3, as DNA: TGTGCCAGCAGAGTGGGGAGTACGGGCGGCGACACCTTC. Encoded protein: CASRVGSTGGDTF.

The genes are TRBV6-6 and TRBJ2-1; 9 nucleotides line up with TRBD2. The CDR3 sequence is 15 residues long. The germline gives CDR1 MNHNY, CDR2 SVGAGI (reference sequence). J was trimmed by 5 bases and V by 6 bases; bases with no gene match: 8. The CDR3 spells CASRSWSSGDNEQFF. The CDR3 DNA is TGTGCCAGCAGATCATGGTCTAGCGGGGACAATGAGCAGTTCTTC.

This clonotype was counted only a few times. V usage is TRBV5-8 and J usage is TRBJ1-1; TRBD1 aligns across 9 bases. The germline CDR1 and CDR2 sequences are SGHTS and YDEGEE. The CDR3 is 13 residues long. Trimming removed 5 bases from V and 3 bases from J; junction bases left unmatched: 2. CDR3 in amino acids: CASSWDRDTEAFF. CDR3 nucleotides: TGTGCCAGCAGTTGGGACAGGGACACTGAAGCTTTCTTT.

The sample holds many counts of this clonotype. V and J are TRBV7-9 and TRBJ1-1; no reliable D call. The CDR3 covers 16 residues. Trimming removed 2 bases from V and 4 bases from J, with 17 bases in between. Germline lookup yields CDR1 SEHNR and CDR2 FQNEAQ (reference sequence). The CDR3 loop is CASSLRSGGRVTEAFF. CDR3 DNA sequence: TGTGCCAGCAGCTTAAGGTCAGGAGGGAGGGTCACTGAAGCTTTCTTT.

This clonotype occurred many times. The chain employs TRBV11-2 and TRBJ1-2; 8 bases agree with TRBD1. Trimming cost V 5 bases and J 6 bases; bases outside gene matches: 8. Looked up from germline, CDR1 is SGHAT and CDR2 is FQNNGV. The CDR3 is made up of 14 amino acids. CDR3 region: CASSQTGAGDGYTF. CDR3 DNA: TGTGCCAGCAGCCAGACAGGGGCGGGTGATGGCTACACCTTC.

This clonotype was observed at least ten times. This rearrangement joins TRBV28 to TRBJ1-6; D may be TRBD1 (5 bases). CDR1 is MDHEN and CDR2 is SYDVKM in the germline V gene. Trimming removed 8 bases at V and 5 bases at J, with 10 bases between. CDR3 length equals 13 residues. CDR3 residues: CASGDFNNSPLHF. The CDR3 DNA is TGTGCCAGCGGGGACTTTAATAATTCACCCCTCCACTTT.

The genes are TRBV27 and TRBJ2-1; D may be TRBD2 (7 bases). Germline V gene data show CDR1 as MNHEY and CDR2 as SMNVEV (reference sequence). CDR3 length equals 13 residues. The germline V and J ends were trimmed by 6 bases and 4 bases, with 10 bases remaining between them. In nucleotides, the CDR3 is TGTGCCAGCAGACAGGGAGGGTACAATGAGCAGTTCTTC. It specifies CASRQGGYNEQFF.

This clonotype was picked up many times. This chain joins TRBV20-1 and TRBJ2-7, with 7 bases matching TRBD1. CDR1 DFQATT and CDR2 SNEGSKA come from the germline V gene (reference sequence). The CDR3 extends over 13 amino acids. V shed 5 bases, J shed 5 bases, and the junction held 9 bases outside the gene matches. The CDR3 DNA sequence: TGCAGTGCTGCCCAGGGACAGCACCACGAGCAGTACTTC. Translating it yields CSAAQGQHHEQYF.

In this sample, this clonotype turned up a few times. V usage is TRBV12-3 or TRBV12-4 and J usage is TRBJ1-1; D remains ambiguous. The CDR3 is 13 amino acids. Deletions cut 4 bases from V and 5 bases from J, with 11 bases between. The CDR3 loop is CASSYQQETEAFF. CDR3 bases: TGTGCCAGCAGTTATCAACAAGAGACTGAAGCTTTCTTT.

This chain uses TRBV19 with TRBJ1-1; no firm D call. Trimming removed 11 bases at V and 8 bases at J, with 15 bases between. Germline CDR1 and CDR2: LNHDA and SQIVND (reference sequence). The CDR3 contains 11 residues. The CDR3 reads CAATLGYEAFF. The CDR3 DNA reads TGTGCCGCCACCCTGGGGTACGAAGCTTTCTTT. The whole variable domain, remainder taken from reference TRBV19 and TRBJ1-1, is DGGITQSPKYLFRKEGQNVTLSCEQNLNHDAMYWYRQDPGQGLRLIYYSQIVNDFQKGDIAEGYSVSREKKESFPLTVTSAQKNPTAFYLCAATLGYEAFFGQGTRLTVV.

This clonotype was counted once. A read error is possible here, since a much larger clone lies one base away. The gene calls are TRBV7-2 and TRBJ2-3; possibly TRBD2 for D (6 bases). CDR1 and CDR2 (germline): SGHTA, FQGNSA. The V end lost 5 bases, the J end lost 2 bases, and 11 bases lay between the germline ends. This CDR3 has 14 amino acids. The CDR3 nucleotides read TGTGCCAGCAGCCCGGCTAGCGACACAGATACGCAGTATTTT. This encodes CASSPASDTDTQYF.

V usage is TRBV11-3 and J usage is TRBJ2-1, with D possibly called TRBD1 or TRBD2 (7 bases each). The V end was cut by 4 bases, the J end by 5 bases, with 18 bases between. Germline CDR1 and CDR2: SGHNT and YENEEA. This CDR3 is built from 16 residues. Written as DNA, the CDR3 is TGTGCCAGCAGCTGGGGGGGGGGACAGCTTAACAATGAGCAGTTCTTC. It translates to CASSWGGGQLNNEQFF.

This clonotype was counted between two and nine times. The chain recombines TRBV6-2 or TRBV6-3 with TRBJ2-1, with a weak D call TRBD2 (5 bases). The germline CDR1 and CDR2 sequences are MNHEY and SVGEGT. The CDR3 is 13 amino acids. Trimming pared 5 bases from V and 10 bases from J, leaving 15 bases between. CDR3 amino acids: CASSQSRTGEQFF. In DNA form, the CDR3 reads TGTGCCAGCAGTCAGAGTCGGACGGGAGAGCAGTTCTTC.

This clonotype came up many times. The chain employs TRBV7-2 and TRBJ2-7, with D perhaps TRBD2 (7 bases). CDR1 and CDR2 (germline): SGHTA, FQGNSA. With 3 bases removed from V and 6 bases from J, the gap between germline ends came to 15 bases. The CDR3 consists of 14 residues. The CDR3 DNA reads TGTGCCAGCAGCTTGAGGCGGGGGCAGTTCGAGCAGTACTTC. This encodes CASSLRRGQFEQYF.

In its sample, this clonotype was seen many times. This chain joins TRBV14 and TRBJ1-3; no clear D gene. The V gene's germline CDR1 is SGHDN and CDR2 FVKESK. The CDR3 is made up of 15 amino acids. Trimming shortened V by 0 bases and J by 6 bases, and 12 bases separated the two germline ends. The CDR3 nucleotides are TGTGCCAGCAGCCAAGATGGCGGCAGGACAAACACCATATATTTT. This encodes CASSQDGGRTNTIYF.

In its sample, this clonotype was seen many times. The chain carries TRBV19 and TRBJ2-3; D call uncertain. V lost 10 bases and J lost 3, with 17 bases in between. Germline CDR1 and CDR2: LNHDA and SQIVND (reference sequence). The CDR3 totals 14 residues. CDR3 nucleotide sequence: TGTGCCACCTCTGAACGTTCGCGTACAGATACGCAGTATTTT. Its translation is CATSERSRTDTQYF.